This TCR beta chain appears in the sequencing data of a study of shared clonotypes between healthy human individuals. General study findings and limits: Clonotype sharing across a few donors was observed for around 5% of naive CD4 clonotypes.

Germline trimming cut 7 bases from V and 9 bases from J; bases unmatched to any gene: 24. The CDR3 contains 17 residues. In germline, CDR1 is WSHSY, CDR2 SAAADI. On this clone: Antigen: not known.

Terminally differentiated effector memory CD45RA+ cells were excluded from the naive CD8 cells, which were CD45RO-negative and positively selected for CCR7. Replicate PCRs run on sorted subsets employed 200 ng DNA, approximately 30,000 T cell genomes. Sequencing used immunoSEQ multiplex PCR; TCRdb keeps in-frame clones, though not all of them. In the table there are about 2.2 million clones, just over 90% of which are singletons. V usage is TRBV10-2 and J usage is TRBJ2-7; TRBD2 agrees at 7 bases. Source material: naive CD8+ T cells from PBMCs. This TCR was recovered from a man younger than 35 in good health. Some clones in this sample may be carry-over from other donors' samples. The DNA of the CDR3 is TGCGCCAGCACCCGCCGTGGCGGGAGAGAATCCGGGGGTGTGCAGTACTTC. Translated, it gives CASTRRGGRESGGVQYF.